This T cell receptor beta chain comes out of a study of cytomegalovirus exposure and HLA in healthy donors. Across the whole study: The approximately 110 validation repertoires, a later analysis reported, used the same platform as the 666 first-cohort repertoires.

Clones were read by immunoSEQ multiplex PCR, and TCRdb kept only the in-frame ones, dropping some. The sample gives 180,000 or so clones, roughly 86% of which show up once; approximately 7% is in the top ten. From germline, CDR1 is WNHNN and CDR2 SYGVQD (reference sequence). With V trimmed by 8 bases and J by 2 bases, 2 bases remained unmatched. The CDR3 is 12 residues long. This receptor was obtained from a young man in good health and CMV-seropositive. Sequencing was performed on PBMCs. The chain has TRBV10-1 and TRBJ2-7; 8 nucleotides match TRBD1. CDR3 protein: CASAQGAYEQYF. The CDR3 DNA is TGCGCCAGCGCACAGGGGGCCTACGAGCAGTACTTC.